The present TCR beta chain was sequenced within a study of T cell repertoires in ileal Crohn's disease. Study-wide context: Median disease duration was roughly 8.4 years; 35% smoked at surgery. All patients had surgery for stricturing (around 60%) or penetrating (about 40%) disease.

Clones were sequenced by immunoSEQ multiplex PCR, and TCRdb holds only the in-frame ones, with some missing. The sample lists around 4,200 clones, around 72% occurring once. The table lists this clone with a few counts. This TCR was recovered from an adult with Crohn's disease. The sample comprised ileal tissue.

The CDR3, as DNA: TGTGCCACCTCCCCTTTAGTCCCGACTAGCGGCGAGCAGTACTTC. It encodes CATSPLVPTSGEQYF. This rearrangement joins TRBV10-3 to TRBJ2-7, with 9 bases lining up with TRBD2. Germline loops: CDR1 ENHRY, CDR2 SYGVKD. The V segment lost 10 bases and the J segment 6 bases; nucleotides outside the gene matches: 16. The CDR3 is 15 amino acids.